This TCR beta chain was identified during a study of blood T cell repertoires in COVID-19. Using immunoSEQ multiplex PCR, the repertoire was profiled, and TCRdb retains in-frame clones only, with some absent. The sample lists 200,000 to 300,000 clones; around four fifths were seen once. The TCR was taken from a woman aged 55-69 years with active or convalescent COVID-19. The source material was peripheral blood.

CDR3 bases: TGTGCCAGCAGCCAACTATGGACAGGGGTCTCCTACGAGCAGTACTTC. This sequence encodes CASSQLWTGVSYEQYF. The J gene is TRBJ2-7, the V gene TRBV3-1 (or the pseudogene TRBV3-2), with 9 bases that match TRBD1. CDR1 and CDR2 (germline): LGHDT, YNNKEL (reference sequence). V was clipped by 2 bases and J by 0 bases; unmatched bases: 5. The CDR3 totals 16 residues.